One and the same sample provided the 10 T cell receptor beta chains below, sequenced in a study of blood T cell repertoires in COVID-19. Assay used: immunoSEQ multiplex PCR; TCRdb lists only in-frame clones, some missing. The repertoire holds approximately 27,000 clones, with about 90% as singletons. The sample was peripheral blood. The origin of the receptors is a woman in her forties or fifties with active COVID-19.

This clone was counted only a few times. The chain carries TRBV6-6 and TRBJ1-6; weak D call: TRBD1 (5 bases). In germline, CDR1 is MNHNY, CDR2 SVGAGI (reference sequence). The germline V and J ends were trimmed by 5 bases and 9 bases, with 14 bases remaining between them. The CDR3 is 14 residues long. For the CDR3, the DNA is TGTGCCAGCAGTCCAACAGGACCCCTTTCACCCCTCCACTTT. Translated: CASSPTGPLSPLHF.

V gene TRBV11-2 combines with J gene TRBJ2-5; TRBD1 matches at 12 bases. The length of the CDR3 is 16 residues. With 5 bases clipped from V and 5 bases from J, the junction kept 9 bases outside the gene matches. The germline V gene has CDR1 SGHAT and CDR2 FQNNGV. The CDR3 region is CASSKGDRGRPETQYF. The CDR3 DNA sequence: TGTGCCAGCAGCAAGGGGGACAGGGGGCGCCCGGAGACCCAGTACTTC.

V and J are TRBV7-9 and TRBJ1-1, with D possibly TRBD1 on 6 matching bases. The CDR3 has 12 amino acids. The V and J ends lost 1 base and 11 bases respectively, with 11 bases between them. The germline V gene has CDR1 SEHNR and CDR2 FQNEAQ (reference sequence). CDR3 residues: CASSLERGGAFF. Here the CDR3 DNA reads TGTGCCAGCAGCTTAGAGCGGGGGGGCGCTTTCTTT.

This clone occurred a few times. The V gene is TRBV2, the J gene TRBJ1-2; D may be TRBD1 (5 bases). CDR3 length: 16 residues. V lost 5 bases and J lost 0, with 16 bases in between. CDR1 and CDR2 from the germline V gene are SNHLY and FYNNEI. This CDR3 reads CASSLQGGPANYGYTF. The DNA of the CDR3 is TGTGCCAGCAGTCTTCAGGGAGGGCCAGCTAACTATGGCTACACCTTC.

The chain links TRBV24-1 to TRBJ1-2, with D maybe TRBD1 (6 bases). Trimming stripped 4 bases from V and 0 bases from J, with 11 bases between. The CDR3 is made up of 15 amino acids. Germline values: CDR1 KGHDR, CDR2 SFDVKD. The CDR3 protein is CATSDTGPSNYGYTF. The CDR3 DNA reads as TGTGCCACCAGTGACACAGGGCCTTCTAACTATGGCTACACCTTC.

The rearrangement uses TRBV5-1 and TRBJ1-1; 7 bases are shared with TRBD1. Germline CDR1 SGHRS, CDR2 YFSETQ. The CDR3 runs to 16 residues. Trimming removed 4 bases from V and 2 bases from J; junction bases left unmatched: 11. CDR3 DNA: TGCGCCAGCAGCGGCAGGCCAGGGGGATCAAACACTGAAGCTTTCTTT. It translates to CASSGRPGGSNTEAFF.

This clone was counted once. This sequence joins TRBV9 and TRBJ2-7; 10 bases line up with TRBD1. CDR3 length equals 15 residues. The junction had 6 bases not matched to a gene; V was cut back by 2 bases and J by 4 bases. Germline values: CDR1 SGDLS, CDR2 YYNGEE. The CDR3 sequence is CASSVSGTGAYEQYF. The CDR3 region has the DNA TGTGCCAGCAGCGTGTCCGGGACAGGGGCATACGAGCAGTACTTC.

This chain links TRBV19 with TRBJ1-2; D is perhaps TRBD1 (5 bases). The CDR3 is 16 residues long. Germline V CDR1 and CDR2: LNHDA, SQIVND (reference sequence). V lost 5 bases, J lost 6 bases, and 22 bases lay in between. The CDR3 reads CASSARDSARLDGYTF. The CDR3 coding sequence is TGTGCCAGTAGTGCGCGGGACTCCGCAAGGCTAGATGGCTACACCTTC.

The CDR3, as DNA: TGTGCCAGCAGCTTCCGGGACAGGGGACACGAGCAGTACTTC. Translated: CASSFRDRGHEQYF. The V and J genes are TRBV9 and TRBJ2-7, with 10 bases that match TRBD1. This CDR3 contains 14 residues. From germline, CDR1 is SGDLS and CDR2 YYNGEE. J was trimmed by 5 bases and V by 4 bases; bases with no gene match: 6.

The chain uses TRBV6-5 and TRBJ2-1, with 9 bases identical to TRBD2. Unmatched junction bases numbered 5, after V lost 0 bases and J lost 8 bases. CDR1 and CDR2 (germline): MNHEY, SVGAGI. This CDR3 comprises 15 residues. The CDR3 loop reads CASSYSAGGGDEQFF. Here the CDR3 DNA reads TGTGCCAGCAGTTACTCGGCAGGCGGGGGGGATGAGCAGTTCTTC.